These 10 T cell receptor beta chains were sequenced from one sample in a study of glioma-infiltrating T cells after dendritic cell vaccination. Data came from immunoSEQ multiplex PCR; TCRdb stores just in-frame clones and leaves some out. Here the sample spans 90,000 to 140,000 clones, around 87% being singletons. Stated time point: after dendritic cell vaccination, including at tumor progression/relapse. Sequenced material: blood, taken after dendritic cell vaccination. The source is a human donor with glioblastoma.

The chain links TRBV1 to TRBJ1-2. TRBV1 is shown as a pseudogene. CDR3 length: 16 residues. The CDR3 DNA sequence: TGCACCAGCAGCCAACCCCCCGGGGTCGAGGACTATGGCTACACCTTC. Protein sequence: CTSSQPPGVEDYGYTF.

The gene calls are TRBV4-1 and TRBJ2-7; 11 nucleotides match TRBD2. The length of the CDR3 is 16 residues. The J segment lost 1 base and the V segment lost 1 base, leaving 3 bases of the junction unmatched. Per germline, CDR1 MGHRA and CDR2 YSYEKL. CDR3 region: CASSQAGLAVSYEQYF. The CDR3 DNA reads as TGCGCCAGCAGCCAAGCGGGACTAGCGGTTTCCTACGAGCAGTACTTC.

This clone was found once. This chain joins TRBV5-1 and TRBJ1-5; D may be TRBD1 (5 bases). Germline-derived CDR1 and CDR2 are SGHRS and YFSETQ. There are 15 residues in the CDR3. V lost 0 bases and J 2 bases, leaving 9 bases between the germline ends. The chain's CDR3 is CASSLEGVGNQPQHF. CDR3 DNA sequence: TGCGCCAGCAGCTTGGAAGGGGTAGGCAATCAGCCCCAGCATTTT. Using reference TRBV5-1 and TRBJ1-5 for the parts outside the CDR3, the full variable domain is KAGVTQTPRYLIKTRGQQVTLSCSPISGHRSVSWYQQTPGQGLQFLFEYFSETQRNKGNFPGRFSGRQFSNSRSEMNVSTLELGDSALYLCASSLEGVGNQPQHFGDGTRLSIL.

The CDR3 DNA follows: TGTGCCAGCATGGGCATGGCCTATGGCTACACCTTC. This gives the protein CASMGMAYGYTF. This rearrangement joins TRBV5-8 to TRBJ1-2; no clear D. Looked up from germline, CDR1 is SGHTS and CDR2 is YDEGEE. The length of the CDR3 is 12 residues. The V and J ends lost 6 bases and 4 bases respectively, with 10 bases between them.

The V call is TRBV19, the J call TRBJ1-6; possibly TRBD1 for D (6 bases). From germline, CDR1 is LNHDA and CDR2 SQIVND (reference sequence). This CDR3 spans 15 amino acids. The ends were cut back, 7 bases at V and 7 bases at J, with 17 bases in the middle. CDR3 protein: CASKRVYQGNSPLHF. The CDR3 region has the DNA TGTGCCAGTAAAAGGGTTTATCAGGGGAATTCACCCCTCCACTTT.

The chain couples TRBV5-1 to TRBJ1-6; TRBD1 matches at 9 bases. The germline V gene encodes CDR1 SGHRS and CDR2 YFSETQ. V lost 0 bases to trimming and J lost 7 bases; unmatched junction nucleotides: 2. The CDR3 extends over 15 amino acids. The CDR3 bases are TGCGCCAGCAGCTTGGGGGGGACAGGGAATTCACCCCTCCACTTT. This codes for CASSLGGTGNSPLHF.

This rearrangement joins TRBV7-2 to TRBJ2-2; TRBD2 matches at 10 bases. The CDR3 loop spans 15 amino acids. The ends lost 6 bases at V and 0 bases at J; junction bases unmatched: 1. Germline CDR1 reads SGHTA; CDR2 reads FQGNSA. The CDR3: CASRLAGANTGELFF. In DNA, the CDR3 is TGTGCCAGCAGGCTAGCGGGGGCGAACACCGGGGAGCTGTTTTTT.

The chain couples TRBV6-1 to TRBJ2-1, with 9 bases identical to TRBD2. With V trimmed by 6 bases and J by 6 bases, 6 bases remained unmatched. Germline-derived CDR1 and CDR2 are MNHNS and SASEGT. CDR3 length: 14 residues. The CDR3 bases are TGTGCCAGCAGGCCGGGACTAGCAGGCAATGAGCAGTTCTTC. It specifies CASRPGLAGNEQFF.

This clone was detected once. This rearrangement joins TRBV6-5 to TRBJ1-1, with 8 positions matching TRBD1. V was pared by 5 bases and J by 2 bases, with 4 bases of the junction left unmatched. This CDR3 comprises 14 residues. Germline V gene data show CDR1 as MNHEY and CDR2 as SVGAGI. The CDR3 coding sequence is TGTGCCAGCAGTGTTGGGACAGGCAACACTGAAGCTTTCTTT. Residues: CASSVGTGNTEAFF.

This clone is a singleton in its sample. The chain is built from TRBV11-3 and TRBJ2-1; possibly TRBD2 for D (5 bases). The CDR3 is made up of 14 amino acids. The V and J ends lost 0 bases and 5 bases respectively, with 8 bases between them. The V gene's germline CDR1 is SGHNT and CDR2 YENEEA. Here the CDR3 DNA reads TGTGCCAGCAGCTTAGAAAGGCGGGACAATGAGCAGTTCTTC. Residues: CASSLERRDNEQFF. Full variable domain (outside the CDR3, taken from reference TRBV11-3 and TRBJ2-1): EAGVVQSPRYKIIEKKQPVAFWCNPISGHNTLYWYLQNLGQGPELLIRYENEEAVDDSQLPKDRFSAERLKGVDSTLKIQPAELGDSAVYLCASSLERRDNEQFFGPGTRLTVL.